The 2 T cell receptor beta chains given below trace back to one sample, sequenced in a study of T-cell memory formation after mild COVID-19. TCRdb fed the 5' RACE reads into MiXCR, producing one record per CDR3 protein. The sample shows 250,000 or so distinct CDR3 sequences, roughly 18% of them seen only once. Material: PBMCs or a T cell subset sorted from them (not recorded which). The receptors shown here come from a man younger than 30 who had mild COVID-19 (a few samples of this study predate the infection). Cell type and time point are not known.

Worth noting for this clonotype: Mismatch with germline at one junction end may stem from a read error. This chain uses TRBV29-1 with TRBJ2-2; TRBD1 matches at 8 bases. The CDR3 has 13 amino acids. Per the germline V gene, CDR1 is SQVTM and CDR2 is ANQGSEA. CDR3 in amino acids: CSGIGQGAGELFF. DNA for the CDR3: TGCAGCGGGATCGGACAGGGCGCCGGAGAGCTGTTTTTT.

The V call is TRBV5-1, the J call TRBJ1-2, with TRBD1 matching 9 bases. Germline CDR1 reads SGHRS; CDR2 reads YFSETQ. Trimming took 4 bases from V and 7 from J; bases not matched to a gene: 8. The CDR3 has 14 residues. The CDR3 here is CASSPSGTGLGYTF. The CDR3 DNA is TGCGCCAGCAGCCCCTCCGGGACAGGGCTTGGCTACACCTTC.